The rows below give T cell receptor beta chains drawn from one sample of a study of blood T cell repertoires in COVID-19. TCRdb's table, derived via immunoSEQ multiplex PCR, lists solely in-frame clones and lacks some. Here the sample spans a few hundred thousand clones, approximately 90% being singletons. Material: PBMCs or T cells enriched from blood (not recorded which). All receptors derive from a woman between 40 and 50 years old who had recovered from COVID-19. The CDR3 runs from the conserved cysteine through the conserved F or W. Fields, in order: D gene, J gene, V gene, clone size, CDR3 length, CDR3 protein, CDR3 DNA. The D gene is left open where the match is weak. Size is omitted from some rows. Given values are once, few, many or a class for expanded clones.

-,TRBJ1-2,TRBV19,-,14,CASSMRATNYGYTF,TGTGCCAGTAGTATGAGGGCTACCAACTATGGCTACACCTTC
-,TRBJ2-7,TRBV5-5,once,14,CASSLAGAPREQYF,TGTGCCAGCAGCTTGGCGGGAGCGCCGAGGGAGCAGTACTTC
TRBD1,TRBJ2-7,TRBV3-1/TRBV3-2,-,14,CASSQGQGSYEQYF,TGTGCCAGCAGCCAAGGACAGGGGTCCTACGAGCAGTACTTC
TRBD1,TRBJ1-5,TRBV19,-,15,CASTSTGVSNQPQHF,TGTGCCAGTACCTCGACAGGGGTTAGCAATCAGCCCCAGCATTTT
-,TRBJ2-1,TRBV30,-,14,CAWSAAPQGNEQFF,TGTGCCTGGAGTGCGGCCCCACAGGGCAATGAGCAGTTCTTC
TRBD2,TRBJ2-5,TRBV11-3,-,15,CASSWGRGSRETQYF,TGTGCCAGCAGCTGGGGGAGGGGTTCCAGAGAGACCCAGTACTTC
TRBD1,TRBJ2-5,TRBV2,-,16,CASSEALGQGEETQYF,TGTGCCAGCAGTGAAGCGTTAGGACAGGGAGAAGAGACCCAGTACTTC
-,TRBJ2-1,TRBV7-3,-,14,CASSLNGNSNEQFF,TGTGCCAGCAGCTTAAACGGAAACAGCAATGAGCAGTTCTTC
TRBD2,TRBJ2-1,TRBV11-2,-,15,CASSSLGGADNEQFF,TGTGCCAGCAGCTCCCTCGGGGGGGCCGACAATGAGCAGTTCTTC
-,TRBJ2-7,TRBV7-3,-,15,CASSLSPSESYEQYF,TGTGCCAGCAGCTTAAGTCCTAGCGAGTCCTACGAGCAGTACTTC
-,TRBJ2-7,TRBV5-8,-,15,CASSLGTLRTVFQYF,TGTGCCAGCAGCTTGGGGACGTTAAGGACAGTCTTTCAGTACTTC
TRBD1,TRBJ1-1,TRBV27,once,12,CASGNRGTEAFF,TGTGCCAGCGGAAACAGGGGCACTGAAGCTTTCTTT
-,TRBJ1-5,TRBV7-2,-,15,CASSFGTFSNQPQHF,TGTGCCAGCAGCTTCGGGACATTTAGCAATCAGCCCCAGCATTTT
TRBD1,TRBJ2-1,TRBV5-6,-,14,CASRGETGVPQQFF,TGTGCCAGCAGAGGTGAGACAGGGGTCCCTCAGCAGTTCTTC
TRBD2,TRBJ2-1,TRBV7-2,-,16,CASSLVLAGAPNEQFF,TGTGCCAGCAGCTTGGTACTAGCGGGAGCACCGAATGAGCAGTTCTTC
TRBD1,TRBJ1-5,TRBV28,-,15,CASSLRTGYGQPQHF,TGTGCCAGCAGCCTCCGGACAGGCTACGGACAGCCCCAGCATTTT
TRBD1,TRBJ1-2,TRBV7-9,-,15,CASSPQGAIWDGYTF,TGTGCCAGCAGCCCTCAGGGGGCGATATGGGATGGCTACACCTTC